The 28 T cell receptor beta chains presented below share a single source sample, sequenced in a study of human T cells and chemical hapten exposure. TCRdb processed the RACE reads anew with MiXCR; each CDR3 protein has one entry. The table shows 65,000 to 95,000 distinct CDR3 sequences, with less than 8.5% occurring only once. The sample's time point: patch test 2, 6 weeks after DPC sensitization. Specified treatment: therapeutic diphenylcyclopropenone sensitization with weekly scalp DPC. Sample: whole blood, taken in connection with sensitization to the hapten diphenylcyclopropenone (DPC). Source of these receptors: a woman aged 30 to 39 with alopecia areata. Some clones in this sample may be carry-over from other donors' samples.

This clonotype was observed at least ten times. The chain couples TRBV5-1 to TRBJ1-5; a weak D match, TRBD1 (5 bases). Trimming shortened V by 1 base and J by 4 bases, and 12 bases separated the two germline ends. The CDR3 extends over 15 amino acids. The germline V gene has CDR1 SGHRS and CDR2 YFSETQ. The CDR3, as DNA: TGCGCCAGCAGCTTGATGGGGGGGGATAATCAGCCCCAGCATTTT. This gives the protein CASSLMGGDNQPQHF.

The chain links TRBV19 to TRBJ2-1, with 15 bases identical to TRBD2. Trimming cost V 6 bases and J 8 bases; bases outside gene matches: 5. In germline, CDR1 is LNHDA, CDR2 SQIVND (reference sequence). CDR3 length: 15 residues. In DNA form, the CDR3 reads TGTGCCAGTAGAGGGACTAGCGGGGGGAGGGATGAGCAGTTCTTC. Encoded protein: CASRGTSGGRDEQFF.

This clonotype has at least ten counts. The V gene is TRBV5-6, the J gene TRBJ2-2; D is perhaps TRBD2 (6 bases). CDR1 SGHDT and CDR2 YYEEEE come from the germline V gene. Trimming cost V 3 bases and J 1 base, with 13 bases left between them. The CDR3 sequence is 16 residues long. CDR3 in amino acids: CASSSGGEWNTGELFF. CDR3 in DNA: TGTGCCAGCAGCTCTGGCGGGGAATGGAACACCGGGGAGCTGTTTTTT.

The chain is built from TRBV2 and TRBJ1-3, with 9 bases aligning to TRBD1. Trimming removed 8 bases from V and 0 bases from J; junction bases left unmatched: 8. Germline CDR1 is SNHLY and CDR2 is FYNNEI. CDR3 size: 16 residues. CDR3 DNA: TGTGCCAGCGGACAGGGGCATGCTAACTCTGGAAACACCATATATTTT. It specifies CASGQGHANSGNTIYF.

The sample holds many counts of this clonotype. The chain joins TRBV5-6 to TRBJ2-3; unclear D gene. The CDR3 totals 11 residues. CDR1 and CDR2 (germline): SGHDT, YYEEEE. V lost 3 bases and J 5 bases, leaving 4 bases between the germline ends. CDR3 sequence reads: CASSSGDTQYF. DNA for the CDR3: TGTGCCAGCAGCTCCGGAGATACGCAGTATTTT.

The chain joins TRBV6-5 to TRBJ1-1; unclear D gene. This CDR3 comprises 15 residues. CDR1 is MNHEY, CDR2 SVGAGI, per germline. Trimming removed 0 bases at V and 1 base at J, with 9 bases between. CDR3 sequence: CASSYSQEPNTEAFF. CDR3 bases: TGTGCCAGCAGTTACTCTCAAGAACCGAACACTGAAGCTTTCTTT.

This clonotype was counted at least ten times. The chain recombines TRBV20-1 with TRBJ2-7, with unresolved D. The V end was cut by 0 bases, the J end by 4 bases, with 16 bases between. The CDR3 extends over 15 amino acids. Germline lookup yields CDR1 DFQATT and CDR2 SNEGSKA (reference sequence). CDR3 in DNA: TGCAGTGCTAGAGAAAATCCCCGTGTCGGGTACGAGCAGTACTTC. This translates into CSARENPRVGYEQYF.

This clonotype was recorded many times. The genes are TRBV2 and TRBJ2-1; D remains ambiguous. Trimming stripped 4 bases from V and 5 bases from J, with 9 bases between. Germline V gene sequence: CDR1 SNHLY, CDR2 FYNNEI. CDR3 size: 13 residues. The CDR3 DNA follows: TGTGCCAGCAGTGTTGCAGACAACAATGAGCAGTTCTTC. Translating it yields CASSVADNNEQFF.

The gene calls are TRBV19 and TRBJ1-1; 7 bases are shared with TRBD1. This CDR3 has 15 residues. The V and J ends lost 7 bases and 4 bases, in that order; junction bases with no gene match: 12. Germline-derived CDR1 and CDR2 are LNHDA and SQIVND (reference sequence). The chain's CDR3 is CASTHGGAGGTEAFF. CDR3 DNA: TGTGCCAGTACCCACGGGGGGGCAGGGGGCACTGAAGCTTTCTTT.

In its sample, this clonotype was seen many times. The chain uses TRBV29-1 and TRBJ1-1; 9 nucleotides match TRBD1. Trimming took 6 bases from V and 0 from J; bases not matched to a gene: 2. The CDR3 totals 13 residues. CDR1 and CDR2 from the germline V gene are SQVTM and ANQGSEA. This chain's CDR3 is CSVGDRVNTEAFF. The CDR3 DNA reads TGCAGCGTAGGGGACAGGGTGAACACTGAAGCTTTCTTT.

This CDR3 reads CASSQGRRDYSPLHF. CDR3 in DNA: TGTGCCAGCAGCCAAGGTCGCAGGGACTATTCACCCCTCCACTTT. The genes are TRBV3-1 and TRBJ1-6, with TRBD1 as a possible D gene (5 bases). Germline V CDR1 and CDR2: LGHDT, YNNKEL (reference sequence). The CDR3 has 15 amino acids. Trimming cost V 1 base and J 8 bases, with 12 bases left between them.

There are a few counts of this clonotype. CDR3 region: CSAGTGNTEAFF. In DNA, the CDR3 is TGCAGCGCAGGGACAGGGAACACTGAAGCTTTCTTT. This chain joins TRBV29-1 and TRBJ1-1; 8 bases are a match to TRBD1. This CDR3 region has 12 residues. The germline gives CDR1 SQVTM, CDR2 ANQGSEA. Trimming cost V 7 bases and J 1 base; bases outside gene matches: 2.

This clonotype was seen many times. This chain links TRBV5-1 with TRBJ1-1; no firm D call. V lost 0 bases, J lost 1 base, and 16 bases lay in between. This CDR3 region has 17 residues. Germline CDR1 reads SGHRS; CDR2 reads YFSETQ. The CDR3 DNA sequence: TGCGCCAGCAGCTTGGCCGATGGAAGTATACCGAACACTGAAGCTTTCTTT. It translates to CASSLADGSIPNTEAFF.

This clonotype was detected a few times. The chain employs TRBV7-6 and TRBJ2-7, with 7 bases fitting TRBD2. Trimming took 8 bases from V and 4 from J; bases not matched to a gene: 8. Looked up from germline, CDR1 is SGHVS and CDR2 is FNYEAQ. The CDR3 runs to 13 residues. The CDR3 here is CASGGEGWYEQYF. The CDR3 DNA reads TGTGCCAGCGGGGGGGAGGGGTGGTACGAGCAGTACTTC.

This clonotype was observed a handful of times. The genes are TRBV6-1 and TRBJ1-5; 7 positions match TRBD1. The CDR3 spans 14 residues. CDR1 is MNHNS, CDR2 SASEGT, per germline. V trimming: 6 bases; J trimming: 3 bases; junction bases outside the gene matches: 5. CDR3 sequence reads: CASRPTGPNQPQHF. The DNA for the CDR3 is TGTGCCAGCAGGCCGACAGGGCCCAATCAGCCCCAGCATTTT.

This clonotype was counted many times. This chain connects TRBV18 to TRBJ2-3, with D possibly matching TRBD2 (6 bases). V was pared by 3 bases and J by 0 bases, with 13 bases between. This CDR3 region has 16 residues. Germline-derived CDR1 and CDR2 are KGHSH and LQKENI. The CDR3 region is CASSPARRESTDTQYF. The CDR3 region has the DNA TGTGCCAGCTCACCGGCTCGTCGGGAGAGCACAGATACGCAGTATTTT.

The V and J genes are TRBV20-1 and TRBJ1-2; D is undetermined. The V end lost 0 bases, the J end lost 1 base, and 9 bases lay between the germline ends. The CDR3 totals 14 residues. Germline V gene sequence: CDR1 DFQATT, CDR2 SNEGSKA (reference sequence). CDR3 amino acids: CSARETGDNYGYTF. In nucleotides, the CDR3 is TGCAGTGCTAGAGAAACCGGCGATAACTATGGCTACACCTTC.

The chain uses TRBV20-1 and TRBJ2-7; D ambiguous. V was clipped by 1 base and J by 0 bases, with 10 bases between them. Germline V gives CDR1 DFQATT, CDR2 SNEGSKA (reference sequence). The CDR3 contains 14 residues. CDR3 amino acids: CSARAPLSSYEQYF. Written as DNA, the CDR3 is TGCAGTGCTAGAGCGCCGCTGAGCTCCTACGAGCAGTACTTC.

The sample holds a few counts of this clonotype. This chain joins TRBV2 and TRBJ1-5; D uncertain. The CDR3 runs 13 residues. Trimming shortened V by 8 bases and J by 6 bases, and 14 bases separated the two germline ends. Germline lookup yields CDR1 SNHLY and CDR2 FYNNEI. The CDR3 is CASGPGNVQPQHF. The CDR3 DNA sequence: TGTGCCAGCGGACCTGGAAACGTTCAGCCCCAGCATTTT. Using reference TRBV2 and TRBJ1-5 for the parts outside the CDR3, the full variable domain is EPEVTQTPSHQVTQMGQEVILRCVPISNHLYFYWYRQILGQKVEFLVSFYNNEISEKSEIFDDQFSVERPDGSNFTLKIRSTKLEDSAMYFCASGPGNVQPQHFGDGTRLSIL.

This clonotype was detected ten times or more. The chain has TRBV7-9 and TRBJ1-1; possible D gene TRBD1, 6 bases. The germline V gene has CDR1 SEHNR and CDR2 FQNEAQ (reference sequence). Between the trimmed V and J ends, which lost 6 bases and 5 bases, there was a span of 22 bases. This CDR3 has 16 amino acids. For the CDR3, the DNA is TGTGCCAGCAGAACCCTAGGGGGAGGGCGCGGAACTGAAGCTTTCTTT. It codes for CASRTLGGGRGTEAFF.

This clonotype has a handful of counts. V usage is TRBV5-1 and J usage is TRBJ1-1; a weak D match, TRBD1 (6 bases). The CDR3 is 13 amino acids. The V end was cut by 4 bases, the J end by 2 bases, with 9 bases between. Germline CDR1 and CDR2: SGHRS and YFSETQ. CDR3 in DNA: TGCGCCAGCAGCATGGGGGCCAACACTGAAGCTTTCTTT. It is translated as CASSMGANTEAFF.

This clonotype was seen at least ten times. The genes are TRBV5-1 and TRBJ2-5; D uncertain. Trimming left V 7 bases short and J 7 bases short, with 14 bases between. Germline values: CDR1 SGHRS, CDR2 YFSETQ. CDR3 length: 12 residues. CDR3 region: CASRALGGTQYF. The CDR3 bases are TGCGCCAGCCGGGCCCTGGGTGGGACCCAGTACTTC.

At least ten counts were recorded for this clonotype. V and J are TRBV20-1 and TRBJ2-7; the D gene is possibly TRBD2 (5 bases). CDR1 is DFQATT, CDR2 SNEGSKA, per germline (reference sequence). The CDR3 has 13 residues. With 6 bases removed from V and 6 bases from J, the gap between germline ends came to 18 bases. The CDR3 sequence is CSAVGIGVGEQYF. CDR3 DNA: TGCAGTGCCGTCGGGATTGGGGTGGGCGAGCAGTACTTC.

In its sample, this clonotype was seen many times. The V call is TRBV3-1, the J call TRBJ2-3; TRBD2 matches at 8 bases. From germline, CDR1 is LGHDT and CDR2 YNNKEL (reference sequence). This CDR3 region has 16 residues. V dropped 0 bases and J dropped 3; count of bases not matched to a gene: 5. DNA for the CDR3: TGTGCCAGCAGCCAAGACGACCTAGCGGGTACAGATACGCAGTATTTT. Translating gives CASSQDDLAGTDTQYF.

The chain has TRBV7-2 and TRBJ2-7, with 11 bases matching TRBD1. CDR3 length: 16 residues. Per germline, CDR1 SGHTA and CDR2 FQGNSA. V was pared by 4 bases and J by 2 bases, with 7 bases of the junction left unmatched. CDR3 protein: CASSSQPGQGAYEQYF. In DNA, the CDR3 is TGTGCCAGCAGCTCTCAGCCGGGACAGGGGGCCTACGAGCAGTACTTC.

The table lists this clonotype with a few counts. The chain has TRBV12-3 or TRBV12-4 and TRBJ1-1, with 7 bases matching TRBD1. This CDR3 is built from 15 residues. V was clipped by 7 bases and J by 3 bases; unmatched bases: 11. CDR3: CASNRGQGMDTEAFF. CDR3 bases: TGTGCCAGCAATAGGGGGCAGGGTATGGACACTGAAGCTTTCTTT.

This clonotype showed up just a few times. The CDR3 DNA follows: TGTGCCAGCAGCTTATTATCGGGGACTAACACAGATACGCAGTATTTT. Translated: CASSLLSGTNTDTQYF. The rearrangement links TRBV7-2 to TRBJ2-3; 7 nucleotides align to TRBD2. V shed 2 bases and J 2 bases; nucleotides not matched to a gene: 7. Germline V gene sequence: CDR1 SGHTA, CDR2 FQGNSA. The CDR3 length is 16 residues. Full variable domain (outside the CDR3, taken from reference TRBV7-2 and TRBJ2-3): GAGVSQSPSNKVTEKGKDVELRCDPISGHTALYWYRQSLGQGLEFLIYFQGNSAPDKSGLPSDRFSAERTGGSVSTLTIQRTQQEDSAVYLCASSLLSGTNTDTQYFGPGTRLTVL.

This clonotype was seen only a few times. As DNA, the CDR3 is TGTGCCAGCAGCCAAGGTGACACCGGGGAGCTGTTTTTT. The encoded protein is CASSQGDTGELFF. V gene TRBV3-1 combines with J gene TRBJ2-2; D is unclear. This CDR3 contains 13 residues. Germline loops: CDR1 LGHDT, CDR2 YNNKEL (reference sequence). With 1 base removed from V and 3 bases from J, the gap between germline ends came to 3 bases.